Listed here are 2 T cell receptor beta chains from one sample, sequenced in a study of cytomegalovirus exposure and HLA in healthy donors. With 60 Vbeta and 13 Jbeta primers, the PCR was carried out. Sequencing was performed with immunoSEQ multiplex PCR; in TCRdb, only in-frame clones are kept and a portion is missing. The repertoire holds 100,000 or so clones, with 76% as singletons. The sequencing input was PBMCs. These TCRs come from a man between 35 and 55 years old in good health and CMV-seropositive.

The V gene is TRBV7-8, the J gene TRBJ1-3; 8 nucleotides align to TRBD1. The CDR3 consists of 16 residues. Germline CDR1 reads SGHVS; CDR2 reads FQNEAQ. With V trimmed by 3 bases and J by 0 bases, 4 bases remained unmatched. The CDR3 sequence is CASSFQGAISGNTIYF. The CDR3 nucleotides are TGTGCCAGCAGCTTCCAGGGGGCCATCTCTGGAAACACCATATATTTT.

The chain uses TRBV11-3 and TRBJ2-1; unclear D gene. The germline V gene has CDR1 SGHNT and CDR2 YENEEA. The CDR3 length is 11 residues. The V and J ends lost 4 bases and 9 bases respectively, with 7 bases between them. In nucleotides, the CDR3 is TGTGCCAGCAGCTCAACTGGTGAGCAGTTCTTC. Amino acids: CASSSTGEQFF. The entire variable domain, with the rest obtained from reference TRBV11-3 and TRBJ2-1, is as follows: EAGVVQSPRYKIIEKKQPVAFWCNPISGHNTLYWYLQNLGQGPELLIRYENEEAVDDSQLPKDRFSAERLKGVDSTLKIQPAELGDSAVYLCASSSTGEQFFGPGTRLTVL.